This TCR beta chain is from a study of OX40 agonist ivuxolimab in advanced cancers. Turning to the study itself: Dosing consisted of intravenous ivuxolimab at 0.01 to 10 mg/kg every 2 weeks.

Points from the study as a whole: At 0.1 to 3.0 mg/kg and by week 6, CD4+ and CD8+ T cells in the blood had expanded clonally. The investigators did not determine what antigen specificity the expanded peripheral T cells had.

On this clone: Its matching antigen is unknown.

Libraries were prepared by immunoSEQ multiplex PCR; TCRdb keeps only in-frame clonotypes and omits some of them. This table holds roughly 60,000 clones, 85% to 90% found once. The CDR3 consists of 14 residues. CDR1 and CDR2 (germline): MNHEY, SMNVEV (reference sequence). The source material was CD4+ or CD8+ T cells sorted from blood, sampled in a trial of the OX40 agonist ivuxolimab. This sequence joins TRBV27 and TRBJ2-5; 7 bases align to TRBD1. The J call may be in error: the DNA end matches TRBJ2-7 better. This sequence was found in an adult with an advanced solid tumor such as melanoma, head and neck, liver or kidney cancer. The CDR3, as DNA: TGTGCCAGCAGTAACCGGGACAGTTCCTACGAGCAGTACTTC. As protein: CASSNRDSSYEQYF.